This T cell receptor beta chain was obtained from a study of blood T cell repertoires in COVID-19. Overall study context: Nucleic acid was either cDNA or gDNA, and it came from T cells, B-cell-depleted T cells, or PBMCs.

Measured with immunoSEQ multiplex PCR; TCRdb has only the in-frame clones, and not every one. The sample shows about 310,000 clones, about nine tenths of them seen only once. The CDR3 loop spans 16 amino acids. Germline V gene data show CDR1 as SGHTA and CDR2 as FQGNSA. The ends were cut back, 5 bases at V and 4 bases at J, with 20 bases in the middle. This clonotype was obtained from a man aged 45-65 years with active or convalescent COVID-19. The sequenced sample was peripheral blood. V usage is TRBV7-2 and J usage is TRBJ1-1; maybe TRBD1 (6 bases). The CDR3 loop is CASSPNPGDSGTEAFF. As DNA, the CDR3 is TGTGCCAGCAGCCCCAACCCAGGGGATAGTGGCACTGAAGCTTTCTTT.